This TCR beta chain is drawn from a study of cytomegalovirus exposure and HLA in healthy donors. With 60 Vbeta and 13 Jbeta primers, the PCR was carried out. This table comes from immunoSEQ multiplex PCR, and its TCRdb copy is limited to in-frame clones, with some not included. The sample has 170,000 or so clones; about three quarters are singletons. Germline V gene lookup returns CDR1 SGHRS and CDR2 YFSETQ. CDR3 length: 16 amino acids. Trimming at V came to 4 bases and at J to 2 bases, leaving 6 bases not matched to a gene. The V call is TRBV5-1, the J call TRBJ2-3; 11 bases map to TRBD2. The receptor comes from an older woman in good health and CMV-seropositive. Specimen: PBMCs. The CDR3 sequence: CASSGGTSGFTDTQYF. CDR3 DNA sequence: TGCGCCAGCAGCGGCGGGACTAGCGGATTCACAGATACGCAGTATTTT.